The 22 T cell receptor beta chains below were found in one sample sequenced in a study of T cell responses to AZD1222 COVID-19 vaccine. Clones were sequenced by immunoSEQ multiplex PCR, and TCRdb holds only the in-frame ones, with some missing. The sample includes approximately 210,000 clones, approximately 91% seen only once; the top ten take nearly 3.5%. This sample comprised peripheral blood, obtained 28 days after the second AZD1222 dose. These receptors were taken from an adult who received the AZD1222 COVID-19 vaccine.

Written as DNA, the CDR3 is TGTGCCAGTAGTAAAGGACAGGGGGCCGGCTACGAGCAGTACTTC. This gives the protein CASSKGQGAGYEQYF. The chain is built from TRBV19 and TRBJ2-7; TRBD1 matches at 11 bases. Germline V gives CDR1 LNHDA, CDR2 SQIVND (reference sequence). CDR3 size: 15 residues. Losses at the gene ends were 4 bases for V and 3 bases for J; bases not matched to a gene: 5.

The genes are TRBV6-4 and TRBJ2-1; 8 bases are a match to TRBD1. The germline gives CDR1 MRHNA, CDR2 SNTAGT. Trimming cost V 4 bases and J 3 bases; bases outside gene matches: 5. This CDR3 is 15 amino acids long. In DNA form, the CDR3 reads TGTGCCAGCAGTGCGCAGGGGGCGGGCTACAATGAGCAGTTCTTC. Translating gives CASSAQGAGYNEQFF.

The CDR3 is CASSPDRGGTGELFF. CDR3 in DNA: TGTGCCAGCAGCCCTGACAGGGGAGGTACCGGGGAGCTGTTTTTT. The chain joins TRBV7-2 to TRBJ2-2, with 8 positions matching TRBD1. This CDR3 spans 15 amino acids. After removal of 5 bases from V and 5 bases from J, the junction contained 7 bases not matched to a gene. The germline gives CDR1 SGHTA, CDR2 FQGNSA.

This sequence joins TRBV7-2 and TRBJ1-1, with 9 bases fitting TRBD1. The CDR3 spans 15 residues. Germline V lookup: CDR1 SGHTA, CDR2 FQGNSA. After removal of 4 bases from V and 5 bases from J, the junction contained 8 bases not matched to a gene. CDR3 DNA sequence: TGTGCCAGCAGCTGGCTGGGGACAGGGCGGACTGAAGCTTTCTTT. It encodes CASSWLGTGRTEAFF. Full variable domain (missing parts from reference TRBV7-2 and TRBJ1-1): GAGVSQSPSNKVTEKGKDVELRCDPISGHTALYWYRQSLGQGLEFLIYFQGNSAPDKSGLPSDRFSAERTGGSVSTLTIQRTQQEDSAVYLCASSWLGTGRTEAFFGQGTRLTVV.

The chain recombines TRBV28 with TRBJ2-2; 9 bases agree with TRBD2. In germline, CDR1 is MDHEN, CDR2 SYDVKM. The CDR3 sequence is 15 residues long. V gave up 6 bases and J gave up 1 base; unmatched junction bases: 3. The CDR3 loop is CASRLTSGNTGELFF. The CDR3 DNA follows: TGTGCCAGCAGATTGACTAGCGGGAACACCGGGGAGCTGTTTTTT. Full variable domain (missing parts from reference TRBV28 and TRBJ2-2): DVKVTQSSRYLVKRTGEKVFLECVQDMDHENMFWYRQDPGLGLRLIYFSYDVKMKEKGDIPEGYSVSREKKERFSLILESASTNQTSMYLCASRLTSGNTGELFFGEGSRLTVL.

V usage is TRBV16 and J usage is TRBJ2-5; either TRBD1 or TRBD2 may fit D (5 bases each). CDR3 length equals 15 residues. Germline CDR1 reads KGHSY; CDR2 reads FQNENV. With 1 base removed from V and 0 bases from J, the gap between germline ends came to 9 bases. The CDR3 bases are TGTGCCAGCAGCCAATGGGGGACCCACCAAGAGACCCAGTACTTC. This codes for CASSQWGTHQETQYF.

The CDR3 region has the DNA TGTGCCAGCAGTTCCGGAGGGCAGCCCCAGCATTTT. This gives the protein CASSSGGQPQHF. The rearrangement links TRBV28 to TRBJ1-5; no reliable D call. The CDR3 length is 12 residues. Germline values: CDR1 MDHEN, CDR2 SYDVKM. V lost 4 bases to trimming and J lost 7 bases, with 8 bases between them. The whole variable domain, remainder taken from reference TRBV28 and TRBJ1-5, is DVKVTQSSRYLVKRTGEKVFLECVQDMDHENMFWYRQDPGLGLRLIYFSYDVKMKEKGDIPEGYSVSREKKERFSLILESASTNQTSMYLCASSSGGQPQHFGDGTRLSIL.

The chain couples TRBV10-3 to TRBJ1-2, with TRBD1 matching 7 bases. The V gene's germline CDR1 is ENHRY and CDR2 SYGVKD. V dropped 9 bases and J dropped 3; count of bases not matched to a gene: 7. This CDR3 comprises 13 residues. The CDR3 loop is CAIRQGGDYGYTF. The CDR3, as DNA: TGTGCCATTCGACAGGGAGGTGACTATGGCTACACCTTC.

This clone was observed a single time. The gene calls are TRBV18 and TRBJ1-1; D might be TRBD1 (6 bases). The V end lost 5 bases, the J end lost 4 bases, and 11 bases lay between the germline ends. Germline CDR1 KGHSH, CDR2 LQKENI. The CDR3 is made up of 13 amino acids. CDR3 region: CASSGGGPTEAFF. CDR3 sequence (DNA): TGTGCCAGCTCAGGGGGGGGGCCCACTGAAGCTTTCTTT.

V is TRBV6-6 and J is TRBJ1-2; D gene uncertain. V lost 5 bases, J lost 8 bases, and 6 bases lay in between. Germline CDR1 is MNHNY and CDR2 is SVGAGI (reference sequence). The CDR3 extends over 10 amino acids. The CDR3 nucleotides are TGTGCCAGCAGTGGCTTAGGCTACACCTTC. Protein: CASSGLGYTF.

This chain joins TRBV15 and TRBJ2-1; the match to TRBD1 covers 7 bases. V was clipped by 3 bases and J by 1 base; unmatched bases: 9. The germline V gene has CDR1 LNHNV and CDR2 YYDKDF (reference sequence). The CDR3 length is 17 residues. The CDR3 DNA is TGTGCCACCAGCAGGGGGACCGGGACAGTTTCCTACAATGAGCAGTTCTTC. Encoded protein: CATSRGTGTVSYNEQFF.

This chain uses TRBV2 with TRBJ1-5; D perhaps matches TRBD1 (5 bases). With 8 bases removed from V and 0 bases from J, the gap between germline ends came to 14 bases. The CDR3 sequence is 15 residues long. Germline V CDR1 and CDR2: SNHLY, FYNNEI. The CDR3 bases are TGTGCCAGCGGGGAAAGGGGATATAGCAATCAGCCCCAGCATTTT. Translating it yields CASGERGYSNQPQHF.

The gene calls are TRBV10-1 and TRBJ2-1, with D unclear. Germline loops: CDR1 WNHNN, CDR2 SYGVQD (reference sequence). The V gene lost 4 bases and the J gene lost 5 bases, with 12 bases spanning the gap. The CDR3 covers 14 residues. Here the CDR3 DNA reads TGCGCCAGCAGTGGAAGAATGGGAAACAATGAGCAGTTCTTC. It encodes CASSGRMGNNEQFF.

The rearrangement joins TRBV2 to TRBJ1-4; TRBD1 aligns across 10 bases. J was trimmed by 8 bases and V by 0 bases; bases with no gene match: 3. CDR3 length: 15 amino acids. CDR1 is SNHLY and CDR2 is FYNNEI in the germline V gene. CDR3 sequence reads: CASSEAGQGGEKLFF. The CDR3 bases are TGTGCCAGCAGTGAAGCCGGACAGGGGGGAGAAAAACTGTTTTTT.

The rearrangement joins TRBV19 to TRBJ2-7; D remains ambiguous. The V end lost 4 bases, the J end lost 7 bases, and 14 bases lay between the germline ends. There are 13 residues in the CDR3. Germline CDR1 reads LNHDA; CDR2 reads SQIVND (reference sequence). CDR3 DNA: TGTGCCAGTAGTACCATAAAGCACGCGGAGCAGTACTTC. Translating it yields CASSTIKHAEQYF. The full variable domain, in which reference TRBV19 and TRBJ2-7 provide the parts outside the CDR3, is DGGITQSPKYLFRKEGQNVTLSCEQNLNHDAMYWYRQDPGQGLRLIYYSQIVNDFQKGDIAEGYSVSREKKESFPLTVTSAQKNPTAFYLCASSTIKHAEQYFGPGTRLTVT.

The J gene is TRBJ1-5, the V gene TRBV24-1; D uncertain. The CDR3 runs 13 residues. CDR1 is KGHDR and CDR2 is SFDVKD in the germline V gene. The V gene lost 2 bases and the J gene lost 3 bases, with 4 bases spanning the gap. CDR3: CATSDSNNQPQHF. DNA of the CDR3: TGTGCCACCAGTGATTCCAACAATCAGCCCCAGCATTTT.

This chain uses TRBV12-3 or TRBV12-4 with TRBJ2-7; D not resolved. CDR3 size: 13 residues. Trimming shortened V by 1 base and J by 3 bases, and 7 bases separated the two germline ends. The CDR3 DNA sequence: TGTGCCAGCAGTTTAGTGCCAGACTACGAGCAGTACTTC. Translating gives CASSLVPDYEQYF.

J is TRBJ1-5 and V is TRBV10-3; 7 bases agree with TRBD1. This CDR3 comprises 13 residues. Germline CDR1 is ENHRY and CDR2 is SYGVKD. After removal of 5 bases from V and 5 bases from J, the junction contained 3 bases not matched to a gene. The CDR3 loop reads CAISPDRDQPQHF. The CDR3 DNA reads TGTGCCATCAGTCCTGACAGGGATCAGCCCCAGCATTTT.

The count of this clone is one. This rearrangement joins TRBV3-1 (or the pseudogene TRBV3-2) to TRBJ1-1; 12 bases match TRBD1. Trimming cost V 0 bases and J 0 bases; bases outside gene matches: 8. Germline lookup yields CDR1 LGHDT and CDR2 YNNKEL (reference sequence). The CDR3 runs 19 residues. The CDR3 DNA reads as TGTGCCAGCAGCCAAGAGGTCCCGGGACAGGGGGCCTTGAACACTGAAGCTTTCTTT. This sequence encodes CASSQEVPGQGALNTEAFF.

The chain recombines TRBV9 with TRBJ2-2; D not resolved. V dropped 3 bases and J dropped 8 bases, with 14 bases sitting between them. CDR1 is SGDLS and CDR2 is YYNGEE in the germline V gene. The CDR3 sequence is 14 residues long. CDR3 bases: TGTGCCAGCAGCGAAGACTTCCAGTTTGGGGAGCTGTTTTTT. This codes for CASSEDFQFGELFF. Complete variable domain (other parts from reference TRBV9 and TRBJ2-2): DSGVTQTPKHLITATGQRVTLRCSPRSGDLSVYWYQQSLDQGLQFLIQYYNGEERAKGNILERFSAQQFPDLHSELNLSSLELGDSALYFCASSEDFQFGELFFGEGSRLTVL.

This chain connects TRBV5-1 to TRBJ2-7, with 12 bases aligning to TRBD2. V gave up 4 bases and J gave up 5 bases; unmatched junction bases: 10. The CDR3 totals 16 residues. Germline V gene data show CDR1 as SGHRS and CDR2 as YFSETQ. The DNA of the CDR3 is TGCGCCAGCAGCCATTGGAGGACTAGCGGGAACCACGAGCAGTACTTC. Protein product: CASSHWRTSGNHEQYF.

The J gene is TRBJ2-7, the V gene TRBV11-3; D possibly corresponds to TRBD1 (6 bases). This CDR3 comprises 15 residues. Per germline, CDR1 SGHNT and CDR2 YENEEA. V was pared by 1 base and J by 3 bases, with 13 bases between. CDR3 DNA: TGTGCCAGCAGCTTAGGGGGTGAGGGGGTCTACGAGCAGTACTTC. It yields the protein CASSLGGEGVYEQYF.